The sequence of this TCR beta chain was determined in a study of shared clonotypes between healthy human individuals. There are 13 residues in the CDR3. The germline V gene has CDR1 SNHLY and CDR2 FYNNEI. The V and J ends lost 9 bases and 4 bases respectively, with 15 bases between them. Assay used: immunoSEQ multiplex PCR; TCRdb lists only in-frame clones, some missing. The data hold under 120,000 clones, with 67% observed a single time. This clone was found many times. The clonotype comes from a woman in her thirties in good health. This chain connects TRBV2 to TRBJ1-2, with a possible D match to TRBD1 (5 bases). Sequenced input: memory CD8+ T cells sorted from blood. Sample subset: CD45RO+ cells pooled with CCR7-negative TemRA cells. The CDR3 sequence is CARKEKDSYGYTF. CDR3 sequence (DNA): TGTGCCAGAAAAGAGAAAGACAGCTATGGCTACACCTTC.